The 24 T cell receptor beta chains below come from one sample, sequenced in a study of cytomegalovirus exposure and HLA in healthy donors. The PCR contained 60 Vbeta and 13 Jbeta primers. Sequencing was performed with immunoSEQ multiplex PCR; in TCRdb, only in-frame clones are kept and a portion is missing. The sample has over 150,000 clones, about 82% seen once. The sample consisted of PBMCs. These receptor sequences come from a woman aged 50 to 60 in good health and CMV-seropositive.

V usage is TRBV2 and J usage is TRBJ2-1, with a tentative D call TRBD2 (6 bases). Trimming shortened V by 8 bases and J by 4 bases, and 15 bases separated the two germline ends. The CDR3 sequence is 14 residues long. Germline V gives CDR1 SNHLY, CDR2 FYNNEI. For the CDR3, the DNA is TGTGCCAGCTCAGGCGGGGATGTGTACAATGAGCAGTTCTTC. Protein product: CASSGGDVYNEQFF.

The CDR3 sequence: CASSHAGGRESGYTF. For the CDR3, the DNA is TGTGCCAGCAGCCATGCAGGGGGAAGGGAGTCTGGCTACACCTTC. The rearrangement uses TRBV7-2 and TRBJ1-2; TRBD1 agrees at 7 bases. CDR1 SGHTA and CDR2 FQGNSA come from the germline V gene. Germline trimming cut 5 bases from V and 7 bases from J; bases unmatched to any gene: 13. This CDR3 region has 15 residues.

This sequence joins TRBV5-1 and TRBJ1-4, with TRBD1 as a possible D gene (6 bases). This CDR3 region has 15 residues. Trimming pared 4 bases from V and 2 bases from J, leaving 12 bases between. Germline assignment: CDR1 SGHRS and CDR2 YFSETQ. Here the CDR3 reads CASSRVQGTNEKLFF. The DNA of the CDR3 is TGCGCCAGCAGCAGAGTACAGGGCACTAATGAAAAACTGTTTTTT.

This chain connects TRBV18 to TRBJ2-7; a weak D match, TRBD1 (6 bases). Germline V lookup: CDR1 KGHSH, CDR2 LQKENI. Trimming removed 4 bases at V and 3 bases at J, with 13 bases between. This CDR3 spans 14 amino acids. The CDR3 sequence: CASSLQGHSYEQYF. DNA of the CDR3: TGTGCCAGCTCACTACAGGGTCATAGCTACGAGCAGTACTTC. The whole variable domain, remainder taken from reference TRBV18 and TRBJ2-7, is NAGVMQNPRHLVRRRGQEARLRCSPMKGHSHVYWYRQLPEEGLKFMVYLQKENIIDESGMPKERFSAEFPKEGPSILRIQQVVRGDSAAYFCASSLQGHSYEQYFGPGTRLTVT.

The chain is built from TRBV30 and TRBJ1-3; D not resolved. The germline V gene has CDR1 GTSNPN and CDR2 SVGIG (reference sequence). V lost 2 bases and J 0 bases, leaving 20 bases between the germline ends. This CDR3 region has 18 residues. The DNA for the CDR3 is TGTGCCTGGAGTTCAGCAGGTACCAAATCGTTCTCTGGAAACACCATATATTTT. Translation: CAWSSAGTKSFSGNTIYF. Filled out from reference TRBV30 and TRBJ1-3, the complete variable domain reads SQTIHQWPATLVQPVGSPLSLECTVEGTSNPNLYWYRQAAGRGLQLLFYSVGIGQISSEVPQNLSASRPQDRQFILSSKKLLLSDSGFYLCAWSSAGTKSFSGNTIYFGEGSWLTVV.

For this clone: An end of the junction does not agree with germline; a read error may underlie this. This chain links TRBV7-9 with TRBJ2-1; weak D call: TRBD2 (5 bases). CDR1 and CDR2 (germline): SEHNR, FQNEAQ (reference sequence). This CDR3 has 15 residues. This CDR3 is CSSSLASFSYNEQFF. The DNA for the CDR3 is TGTTCCAGCAGCTTAGCTAGCTTCTCCTACAATGAGCAGTTCTTC.

As regards this clone: A junction end diverges from the germline sequence, so it may reflect a read error. V gene TRBV7-9 combines with J gene TRBJ1-2; TRBD1 matches at 9 bases. The germline V gene encodes CDR1 SEHNR and CDR2 FQNEAQ (reference sequence). The CDR3 spans 16 residues. The CDR3 is CSSSSGTGNYYGGYTF. The CDR3 region has the DNA TGTTCCAGCAGCTCCGGGACAGGGAACTACTACGGGGGCTACACCTTC.

This clone has just a few counts. The rearrangement uses TRBV28 and TRBJ1-1; D is ambiguous. CDR1 is MDHEN and CDR2 is SYDVKM in the germline V gene. The CDR3 is 14 amino acids. The V and J ends lost 6 bases and 1 base respectively, with 12 bases between them. The CDR3 nucleotides are TGTGCCAGCAGCTTAATGGGCAAGAACACTGAAGCTTTCTTT. Amino acids: CASSLMGKNTEAFF.

This chain uses TRBV7-2 with TRBJ2-3, with TRBD2 identical over 11 bases. The junction had 15 bases not matched to a gene; V was cut back by 5 bases and J by 8 bases. CDR1 is SGHTA, CDR2 FQGNSA, per germline. This CDR3 has 17 residues. The CDR3 DNA follows: TGTGCCAGCAGCGATCGTATCATAGCGGGGGGGCAGGGTACGCAGTATTTT. This sequence encodes CASSDRIIAGGQGTQYF.

The chain employs TRBV7-9 and TRBJ1-6, with 11 bases fitting TRBD1. Germline V gene lookup returns CDR1 SEHNR and CDR2 FQNEAQ (reference sequence). The CDR3 spans 18 residues. With 6 bases clipped from V and 2 bases from J, the junction kept 9 bases outside the gene matches. The CDR3 reads CASRTGTGGVPYNSPLHF. CDR3 DNA: TGTGCCAGCAGGACCGGGACAGGGGGGGTACCCTATAATTCACCCCTCCACTTT.

The J gene is TRBJ1-1, the V gene TRBV19; D uncertain. Germline CDR1 and CDR2: LNHDA and SQIVND (reference sequence). V was pared by 5 bases and J by 1 base, with 11 bases between. This CDR3 comprises 14 residues. The CDR3, as DNA: TGTGCCAGTAGTTCTCGACAACCGAACACTGAAGCTTTCTTT. Translating it yields CASSSRQPNTEAFF. Full variable domain (rest looked up from reference TRBV19 and TRBJ1-1): DGGITQSPKYLFRKEGQNVTLSCEQNLNHDAMYWYRQDPGQGLRLIYYSQIVNDFQKGDIAEGYSVSREKKESFPLTVTSAQKNPTAFYLCASSSRQPNTEAFFGQGTRLTVV.

The genes are TRBV5-6 and TRBJ2-7; 7 bases are shared with TRBD2. CDR3 length equals 16 residues. The V gene end was trimmed by 4 bases and the J gene end by 2 bases; junction bases not matched to a gene: 12. The germline gives CDR1 SGHDT, CDR2 YYEEEE. This CDR3 is CASSPGGQGWTYEQYF. CDR3 nucleotide sequence: TGTGCCAGCAGCCCGGGGGGTCAGGGATGGACCTACGAGCAGTACTTC.

The V call is TRBV7-2, the J call TRBJ1-1, with no clear D. Per germline, CDR1 SGHTA and CDR2 FQGNSA. Trimming took off 1 base at V and 5 bases at J, with 8 bases between the two ends. The CDR3 is made up of 13 amino acids. The CDR3 DNA follows: TGTGCCAGCAGCTTAGGGAGGACGACTGAAGCTTTCTTT. This encodes CASSLGRTTEAFF.

The chain combines TRBV7-8 with TRBJ1-2; 9 nucleotides agree with TRBD1. CDR1 and CDR2 (germline): SGHVS, FQNEAQ. V trimming: 5 bases; J trimming: 3 bases; junction bases outside the gene matches: 7. The CDR3 length is 15 residues. This CDR3 reads CASSTDRGGDYGYTF. In DNA form, the CDR3 reads TGTGCCAGCAGCACCGACAGGGGGGGGGACTATGGCTACACCTTC.

The table lists this clone with a few counts. The V gene is TRBV28, the J gene TRBJ2-2, with D possibly being TRBD1 (5 bases). V lost 4 bases, J lost 0 bases, and 9 bases lay in between. Germline loops: CDR1 MDHEN, CDR2 SYDVKM. The CDR3 totals 15 residues. The CDR3 loop reads CASSSGPANTGELFF. In nucleotides, the CDR3 is TGTGCCAGCAGTTCAGGGCCCGCGAACACCGGGGAGCTGTTTTTT.

The V gene is TRBV7-3, the J gene TRBJ2-5; unclear D gene. The V and J ends lost 8 bases and 7 bases respectively, with 11 bases between them. The germline gives CDR1 SGHTA, CDR2 FQGTGA. The CDR3 totals 11 residues. The CDR3 coding sequence is TGTGCCAGCGGCAACGCAGGGACCCAGTACTTC. Encoded protein: CASGNAGTQYF.

Here the CDR3 DNA reads TGTGCCAGCAGCCTGCTAGCGGGCGGAGTCTACGAGCAGTACTTC. Its translation is CASSLLAGGVYEQYF. The V and J genes are TRBV7-2 and TRBJ2-7, with 8 bases lining up with TRBD2. V was clipped by 5 bases and J by 3 bases; unmatched bases: 9. Germline loops: CDR1 SGHTA, CDR2 FQGNSA. There are 15 residues in the CDR3.

V gene TRBV7-2 combines with J gene TRBJ2-7; no definite D call. From germline, CDR1 is SGHTA and CDR2 FQGNSA. Trimming took off 3 bases at V and 7 bases at J, with 13 bases between the two ends. The CDR3 is 13 residues long. The DNA for the CDR3 is TGTGCCAGCAGCTTGATGCTACCCAGGGAGCAGTACTTC. Protein: CASSLMLPREQYF.

V gene TRBV19 combines with J gene TRBJ2-3; D might be TRBD1 (6 bases). This CDR3 is 15 amino acids long. The germline V gene encodes CDR1 LNHDA and CDR2 SQIVND (reference sequence). Trimming removed 4 bases from V and 2 bases from J, with 13 bases in between. CDR3 coding DNA: TGTGCCAGTAGTACTACAGGGAGCTCCACAGATACGCAGTATTTT. This encodes CASSTTGSSTDTQYF.

The V call is TRBV28, the J call TRBJ1-1; D may be TRBD1 (5 bases). The CDR3 length is 17 residues. V was clipped by 5 bases and J by 3 bases, with 22 bases between them. Germline V gene lookup returns CDR1 MDHEN and CDR2 SYDVKM. The CDR3 nucleotides are TGTGCCAGCAGTGGAGATTTAATCGGGGGTCGGTACACTGAAGCTTTCTTT. Its translation: CASSGDLIGGRYTEAFF. Full variable domain (outside the CDR3, taken from reference TRBV28 and TRBJ1-1): DVKVTQSSRYLVKRTGEKVFLECVQDMDHENMFWYRQDPGLGLRLIYFSYDVKMKEKGDIPEGYSVSREKKERFSLILESASTNQTSMYLCASSGDLIGGRYTEAFFGQGTRLTVV.

This chain links TRBV30 with TRBJ1-6; the D gene is possibly TRBD1 (5 bases). Between the trimmed V and J ends, which lost 1 base and 3 bases, there was a span of 10 bases. The CDR3 has 15 amino acids. Germline V gene sequence: CDR1 GTSNPN, CDR2 SVGIG (reference sequence). CDR3 sequence (DNA): TGTGCCTGGAGTGGCAGGGCCTTCTATAATTCACCCCTCCACTTT. Encoded protein: CAWSGRAFYNSPLHF.

This clone was found once. J is TRBJ1-2 and V is TRBV5-1; D might be TRBD1 (6 bases). CDR1 and CDR2 (germline): SGHRS, YFSETQ. The CDR3 consists of 15 residues. V lost 3 bases and J 3 bases, leaving 15 bases between the germline ends. The CDR3 DNA sequence: TGCGCCAGCAGCTCCCTGCGGGGGCAGGACTATGGCTACACCTTC. Protein: CASSSLRGQDYGYTF. The variable domain in full, completed from reference TRBV5-1 and TRBJ1-2, reads KAGVTQTPRYLIKTRGQQVTLSCSPISGHRSVSWYQQTPGQGLQFLFEYFSETQRNKGNFPGRFSGRQFSNSRSEMNVSTLELGDSALYLCASSSLRGQDYGYTFGSGTRLTVV.

J is TRBJ2-1 and V is TRBV28; tentative D call: TRBD1 (6 bases). CDR1 is MDHEN and CDR2 is SYDVKM in the germline V gene. V dropped 5 bases and J dropped 7 bases, with 18 bases sitting between them. The CDR3 consists of 15 residues. CDR3 nucleotides: TGTGCCAGCAGTCAAAACCATGGACAGATGAATGAGCAGTTCTTC. It translates to CASSQNHGQMNEQFF. The full variable domain, its missing parts supplied by reference TRBV28 and TRBJ2-1, is DVKVTQSSRYLVKRTGEKVFLECVQDMDHENMFWYRQDPGLGLRLIYFSYDVKMKEKGDIPEGYSVSREKKERFSLILESASTNQTSMYLCASSQNHGQMNEQFFGPGTRLTVL.

The chain links TRBV19 to TRBJ1-6; D unresolved. V was clipped by 0 bases and J by 10 bases, with 19 bases between them. The CDR3 is 17 residues long. CDR1 LNHDA and CDR2 SQIVND come from the germline V gene (reference sequence). The DNA for the CDR3 is TGTGCCAGTAGTATAGACCCACGTGGCCGACATTCCTCACCCCTCCACTTT. It codes for CASSIDPRGRHSSPLHF.